Below are 13 T cell receptor beta chains sequenced from a single sample in a study of vaccination effects on CD4 cells after COVID-19. Sequencing was preceded by expansion of antigen-specific CD4+ T cells with viral peptide pools in the ViraFEST assay. Following culture for under 12 days, CD4+ T cells were isolated. Participants each got two BNT162b2 or mRNA-1273 vaccine doses. The protocol was immunoSEQ multiplex PCR, while the TCRdb copy is restricted to in-frame clones and leaves out a portion. The sample lists tens of thousands of clones, over 70% seen once, with about 1.2% in the top ten. Their specific antigens are unknown. This specimen was CD4+ T cells from PBMCs cultured with HCoV-OC43 spike peptides, taken after COVID-19 vaccination. Subset reported: HCoV-OC43 spike overlapping peptide pool stimulation. Receptors were obtained from a human donor who received a COVID-19 vaccine.

J is TRBJ1-5 and V is TRBV19; the D is unclear. Germline CDR1 LNHDA, CDR2 SQIVND (reference sequence). There are 15 residues in the CDR3. Between the trimmed V and J ends, which lost 7 bases and 1 base, there was a span of 14 bases. CDR3 loop: CASTSRLVSNQPQHF. Written as DNA, the CDR3 is TGTGCCAGTACCTCCCGTCTCGTAAGCAATCAGCCCCAGCATTTT.

The chain is built from TRBV28 and TRBJ1-4, with D unclear. Trimming removed 3 bases from V and 4 bases from J, with 9 bases in between. The CDR3 is 14 residues long. Germline V gene data show CDR1 as MDHEN and CDR2 as SYDVKM. DNA of the CDR3: TGTGCCAGCAGTTTCGTAGGCAGTAATGAAAAACTGTTTTTT. Translating gives CASSFVGSNEKLFF.

The chain combines TRBV10-1 with TRBJ2-2; a possible D gene is TRBD1 (5 bases). CDR1 and CDR2 from the germline V gene are WNHNN and SYGVQD (reference sequence). CDR3 length: 15 residues. V was pared by 2 bases and J by 7 bases, with 14 bases between. This CDR3 reads CASSEGATWGGELFF. The CDR3, as DNA: TGCGCCAGCAGTGAGGGGGCAACCTGGGGCGGGGAGCTGTTTTTT.

V usage is TRBV3-1 (or the pseudogene TRBV3-2) and J usage is TRBJ1-2; no definite D call. V was clipped by 3 bases and J by 3 bases, with 14 bases between them. Looked up from germline, CDR1 is LGHDT and CDR2 is YNNKEL (reference sequence). The CDR3 has 15 residues. The CDR3 DNA follows: TGTGCCAGCAGCCAGGCTTCCACGCTCGACTATGGCTACACCTTC. Amino acids: CASSQASTLDYGYTF.

The chain combines TRBV28 with TRBJ2-5; 9 bases match TRBD2. This CDR3 is built from 14 residues. The germline V gene encodes CDR1 MDHEN and CDR2 SYDVKM. V trimming: 8 bases; J trimming: 3 bases; junction bases outside the gene matches: 7. CDR3 in DNA: TGTGCCAGCTCACCTCGCGGGGGGGAAGAGACCCAGTACTTC. Its protein product is CASSPRGGEETQYF. Combining the CDR3 with reference TRBV28 and TRBJ2-5 gives the whole variable domain DVKVTQSSRYLVKRTGEKVFLECVQDMDHENMFWYRQDPGLGLRLIYFSYDVKMKEKGDIPEGYSVSREKKERFSLILESASTNQTSMYLCASSPRGGEETQYFGPGTRLLVL.

This chain connects TRBV2 to TRBJ2-1; D is perhaps TRBD1 (6 bases). V was pared by 6 bases and J by 6 bases, with 12 bases between. This CDR3 region has 13 residues. Germline V lookup: CDR1 SNHLY, CDR2 FYNNEI. The CDR3 region is CASSSRDTNEQFF. CDR3 coding DNA: TGTGCCAGCAGCTCCCGGGACACCAATGAGCAGTTCTTC.

This clone occurred once. The V call is TRBV6-2 or TRBV6-3, the J call TRBJ1-2, with 9 bases that match TRBD1. The CDR3 has 15 residues. The V gene's germline CDR1 is MNHEY and CDR2 SVGEGT. The junction had 7 bases not matched to a gene; V was cut back by 6 bases and J by 2 bases. The CDR3 nucleotides are TGTGCCAGCAGCCTCCGGGACAGGGTAAACTATGGCTACACCTTC. Translated, it gives CASSLRDRVNYGYTF.

This clone was detected only a few times. The identical CDR3 is also encoded by other nucleotide sequences in the sample. The chain carries TRBV18 and TRBJ2-7; D perhaps matches TRBD2 (5 bases). Germline assignment: CDR1 KGHSH and CDR2 LQKENI. This CDR3 is built from 13 residues. The germline V and J ends were trimmed by 2 bases and 1 base, with 6 bases remaining between them. CDR3 sequence: CASSPTGSYEQYV. DNA of the CDR3: TGTGCCAGCTCACCAACGGGGTCCTACGAGCAGTACGTC.

The chain is built from TRBV11-3 and TRBJ1-6; TRBD1 is a possible D gene (6 bases). This CDR3 is 18 amino acids long. In germline, CDR1 is SGHNT, CDR2 YENEEA. Trimming took off 4 bases at V and 2 bases at J, with 18 bases between the two ends. CDR3 loop: CASSSRGGRLTYNSPLHF. In nucleotides, the CDR3 is TGTGCCAGCAGCTCGCGAGGGGGGCGGTTGACCTATAATTCACCCCTCCACTTT.

The chain links TRBV6-5 to TRBJ2-5; D call uncertain. This CDR3 comprises 11 residues. Germline CDR1 MNHEY, CDR2 SVGAGI. The V end lost 2 bases, the J end lost 5 bases, and 3 bases lay between the germline ends. CDR3 protein: CASSYRETQYF. In DNA, the CDR3 is TGTGCCAGCAGTTACCGGGAGACCCAGTACTTC.

The V and J genes are TRBV10-3 and TRBJ1-2, with D perhaps matching TRBD1 (5 bases). This CDR3 comprises 14 residues. The V end was cut by 10 bases, the J end by 0 bases, with 15 bases between. CDR1 is ENHRY, CDR2 SYGVKD, per germline. This CDR3 is CATGTSEANYGYTF. CDR3 coding DNA: TGTGCCACCGGGACCTCGGAAGCTAACTATGGCTACACCTTC.

The rearrangement joins TRBV6-5 to TRBJ2-2, with 7 positions matching TRBD2. The trim removed 5 bases at V and 4 bases at J, leaving 7 bases unmatched. This CDR3 has 15 residues. CDR1 MNHEY and CDR2 SVGAGI come from the germline V gene. The CDR3 protein is CASSPSGALTGELFF. CDR3 nucleotide sequence: TGTGCCAGCAGTCCAAGCGGGGCGCTCACCGGGGAGCTGTTTTTT.

This chain connects TRBV28 to TRBJ1-3, with a tentative D call TRBD1 (5 bases). V gave up 2 bases and J gave up 1 base, with 6 bases separating them. Germline assignment: CDR1 MDHEN and CDR2 SYDVKM. This CDR3 region has 14 residues. The CDR3: CASSLAGSGNTIYF. In DNA form, the CDR3 reads TGTGCCAGCAGTTTAGCAGGGTCTGGAAACACCATATATTTT.